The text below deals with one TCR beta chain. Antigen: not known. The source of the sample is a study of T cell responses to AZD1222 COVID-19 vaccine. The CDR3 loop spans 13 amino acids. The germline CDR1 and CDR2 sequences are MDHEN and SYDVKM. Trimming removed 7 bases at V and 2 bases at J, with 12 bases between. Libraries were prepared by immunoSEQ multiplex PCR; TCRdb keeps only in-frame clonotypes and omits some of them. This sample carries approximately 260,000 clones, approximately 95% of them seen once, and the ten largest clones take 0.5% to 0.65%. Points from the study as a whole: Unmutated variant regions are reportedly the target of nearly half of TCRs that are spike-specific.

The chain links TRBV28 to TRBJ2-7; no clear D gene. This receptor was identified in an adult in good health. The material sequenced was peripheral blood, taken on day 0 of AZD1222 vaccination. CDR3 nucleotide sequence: TGTGCCAGCATAAGTGCGGTCCCCTACGAGCAGTACTTC. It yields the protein CASISAVPYEQYF.